The 8 T cell receptor beta chains listed next were all sequenced from one sample in a study of cytomegalovirus exposure and HLA in healthy donors. In the PCR, 60 Vbeta and 13 Jbeta primers were used. TCRdb's table, derived via immunoSEQ multiplex PCR, lists solely in-frame clones and lacks some. Its table lists 200,000 to 250,000 clones. The sample was PBMCs. Source of these receptors: a woman between 25 and 40 years old in good health and CMV-seropositive.

V usage is TRBV7-9 and J usage is TRBJ1-2; possible D gene TRBD1, 5 bases. Trimming pared 4 bases from V and 4 bases from J, leaving 22 bases between. The germline V gene encodes CDR1 SEHNR and CDR2 FQNEAQ (reference sequence). There are 17 residues in the CDR3. As DNA, the CDR3 is TGTGCCAGCAGCTCCAGGGAGGTGGACAATCCTAGCTATGGCTACACCTTC. Translating it yields CASSSREVDNPSYGYTF. Based on the CDR3 plus reference TRBV7-9 and TRBJ1-2, the full variable domain is DTGVSQNPRHKITKRGQNVTFRCDPISEHNRLYWYRQTLGQGPEFLTYFQNEAQLEKSRLLSDRFSAERPKGSFSTLEIQRTEQGDSAMYLCASSSREVDNPSYGYTFGSGTRLTVV.

The chain recombines TRBV13 with TRBJ2-3, with 9 bases aligning to TRBD1. Germline-derived CDR1 and CDR2 are PRHDT and FYEKMQ (reference sequence). V dropped 5 bases and J dropped 3; count of bases not matched to a gene: 6. CDR3 length: 15 residues. This chain's CDR3 is CASSRTGQGTDTQYF. The CDR3 nucleotides are TGTGCCAGCAGCCGTACGGGACAGGGTACAGATACGCAGTATTTT.

The CDR3 DNA follows: TGTGCCAGCAGCTCTGGACAGGCACCCTACACAGATACGCAGTATTTT. It translates to CASSSGQAPYTDTQYF. V gene TRBV5-6 combines with J gene TRBJ2-3; 7 bases are shared with TRBD1. With 3 bases clipped from V and 2 bases from J, the junction kept 9 bases outside the gene matches. CDR1 is SGHDT and CDR2 is YYEEEE in the germline V gene. The CDR3 extends over 16 amino acids.

The V and J genes are TRBV18 and TRBJ1-2, with a tentative D call TRBD1 (5 bases). Germline loops: CDR1 KGHSH, CDR2 LQKENI. This CDR3 contains 16 residues. Trimming removed 5 bases at V and 8 bases at J, with 24 bases between. CDR3 sequence (DNA): TGTGCCAGCTCAGACGGACGGGGGGTCCTGGTAGGAGGCTACACCTTC. It encodes CASSDGRGVLVGGYTF.

The CDR3 DNA follows: TGTGCCACCAGCCTACGGGGAGAGACCCAGTACTTC. It is translated as CATSLRGETQYF. The chain uses TRBV15 and TRBJ2-5; D might be TRBD2 (5 bases). The CDR3 contains 12 residues. Germline values: CDR1 LNHNV, CDR2 YYDKDF (reference sequence). Trimming stripped 5 bases from V and 4 bases from J, with 8 bases between. Drawing the rest from reference TRBV15 and TRBJ2-5, the complete variable domain is DAMVIQNPRYQVTQFGKPVTLSCSQTLNHNVMYWYQQKSSQAPKLLFHYYDKDFNNEADTPDNFQSRRPNTSFCFLDIRSPGLGDTAMYLCATSLRGETQYFGPGTRLLVL.

This chain uses TRBV19 with TRBJ2-1; TRBD2 matches 12 bases. The CDR3 runs to 16 residues. CDR1 is LNHDA, CDR2 SQIVND, per germline (reference sequence). Germline trimming cut 8 bases from V and 0 bases from J; bases unmatched to any gene: 5. The CDR3 reads CASLGLAGSSYNEQFF. In nucleotides, the CDR3 is TGTGCCAGTTTAGGACTAGCGGGAAGCTCCTACAATGAGCAGTTCTTC.

The chain combines TRBV11-2 with TRBJ2-2; 13 bases fit TRBD2. CDR3 length: 15 amino acids. CDR1 is SGHAT and CDR2 is FQNNGV in the germline V gene. V was pared by 3 bases and J by 7 bases, with 2 bases of the junction left unmatched. CDR3 sequence reads: CASSLGLAGSGELFF. DNA for the CDR3: TGTGCCAGCAGCTTGGGACTAGCGGGAAGCGGGGAGCTGTTTTTT.

The chain carries TRBV6-5 and TRBJ2-7, with 7 bases matching TRBD1. Germline CDR1 MNHEY, CDR2 SVGAGI. The CDR3 loop spans 14 amino acids. With V trimmed by 6 bases and J by 2 bases, 7 bases remained unmatched. The chain's CDR3 is CASRPDRSTYEQYF. Here the CDR3 DNA reads TGTGCCAGCAGACCGGACAGGTCGACCTACGAGCAGTACTTC.